Shown below are 19 T cell receptor beta chains from a single sample sequenced in a study of T cells in Graves' hyperthyroidism and ophthalmopathy. TCR beta CDR3 regions were amplified from RNA transcripts. The primer set for the first-round RT-PCR of the TCR CDR3 was HTBI. TCRdb called the multiplex PCR reads again in MiXCR, with one record for every CDR3 protein. The sample has over 650,000 distinct CDR3 sequences; 16% are singletons. The sequenced sample consisted of blood. The source of these receptors is a man younger than 30 with Graves' hyperthyroidism.

This clonotype was seen a handful of times. The chain is built from TRBV6-1 and TRBJ1-4; D unresolved. The germline V gene has CDR1 MNHNS and CDR2 SASEGT. The CDR3 is 13 amino acids. Trimming shortened V by 7 bases and J by 8 bases, and 14 bases separated the two germline ends. This CDR3 is CASKSGLGEKLFF. The CDR3 DNA follows: TGTGCCAGCAAGAGCGGGCTAGGAGAAAAACTGTTTTTT.

This clonotype was seen many times. This chain joins TRBV24-1 and TRBJ2-2; TRBD1 matches 7 bases. The CDR3 sequence is 16 residues long. With V trimmed by 3 bases and J by 1 base, 4 bases remained unmatched. Germline lookup yields CDR1 KGHDR and CDR2 SFDVKD. As DNA, the CDR3 is TGTGCCACCAGTGATCGACAGGGCTGGAACACCGGGGAGCTGTTTTTT. Protein sequence: CATSDRQGWNTGELFF.

This clonotype was seen a few times. In DNA, the CDR3 is TGCAGTGCTAGTGGAAATGGGTTCTACGAGCAGTACTTC. Its translation is CSASGNGFYEQYF. The chain carries TRBV20-1 and TRBJ2-7; D remains unclear. The CDR3 runs 13 residues. CDR1 is DFQATT, CDR2 SNEGSKA, per germline (reference sequence). Trimming shortened V by 3 bases and J by 3 bases, and 12 bases separated the two germline ends.

This clonotype has a handful of counts. This chain uses TRBV29-1 with TRBJ2-5; unclear D gene. The germline CDR1 and CDR2 sequences are SQVTM and ANQGSEA. The germline V and J ends were trimmed by 4 bases and 2 bases, with 8 bases remaining between them. CDR3 length: 12 residues. The CDR3 DNA follows: TGCAGCGTTGGCCGTCATCAAGAGACCCAGTACTTC. Amino acid sequence: CSVGRHQETQYF. Looking up the rest from reference TRBV29-1 and TRBJ2-5 gives the full variable domain: SAVISQKPSRDICQRGTSLTIQCQVDSQVTMMFWYRQQPGQSLTLIATANQGSEATYESGFVIDKFPISRPNLTFSTLTVSNMSPEDSSIYLCSVGRHQETQYFGPGTRLLVL.

This clonotype was counted between two and nine times. This chain connects TRBV9 to TRBJ2-1, with D perhaps assigned TRBD1 or TRBD2 (7 bases each). The V end was cut by 2 bases, the J end by 7 bases, with 13 bases between. The germline gives CDR1 SGDLS, CDR2 YYNGEE. The CDR3 has 14 amino acids. The CDR3 nucleotides are TGTGCCAGCAGCGTCAGCGGGACAGTGAATGAGCAGTTCTTC. It specifies CASSVSGTVNEQFF.

This clonotype was observed many times. The chain carries TRBV7-3 and TRBJ2-1; TRBD2 matches at 9 bases. This CDR3 is 16 amino acids long. The J segment lost 7 bases and the V segment lost 5 bases, leaving 12 bases of the junction unmatched. Looked up from germline, CDR1 is SGHTA and CDR2 is FQGTGA. The CDR3 bases are TGTGCCAGCAGCCCCCTGGGACTAGCCGGTAGGAATGAGCAGTTCTTC. This encodes CASSPLGLAGRNEQFF.

The chain carries TRBV6-2 or TRBV6-3 and TRBJ1-5; TRBD1 is a possible D gene (5 bases). Germline V gene data show CDR1 as MNHEY and CDR2 as SVGEGT. The CDR3 covers 14 residues. Trimming left V 5 bases short and J 7 bases short, with 15 bases between. In nucleotides, the CDR3 is TGTGCCAGCAGTCCCCGGGACGCCTCCCAGCCCCAGCATTTT. This gives the protein CASSPRDASQPQHF.

The sample holds many counts of this clonotype. V usage is TRBV4-3 and J usage is TRBJ2-7; D remains ambiguous. Germline loops: CDR1 LGHNA, CDR2 YSLEER. Trimming cost V 3 bases and J 3 bases, with 18 bases left between them. The CDR3 is 16 residues long. In nucleotides, the CDR3 is TGCGCCAGCAGCCAGGGTCTAGTACCGATTGGCTACGAGCAGTACTTC. It is translated as CASSQGLVPIGYEQYF.

The CDR3 is CASSLSWERGLETQYF. In DNA, the CDR3 is TGTGCCAGCAGCTTGAGCTGGGAAAGGGGGCTGGAGACCCAGTACTTC. The V gene is TRBV7-9, the J gene TRBJ2-5; 7 bases agree with TRBD1. CDR1 and CDR2 from the germline V gene are SEHNR and FQNEAQ (reference sequence). The V gene end was trimmed by 3 bases and the J gene end by 5 bases; junction bases not matched to a gene: 12. This CDR3 has 16 residues.

In its sample, this clonotype was seen once. The V call is TRBV20-1, the J call TRBJ2-1; no clear D. Germline V gene sequence: CDR1 DFQATT, CDR2 SNEGSKA (reference sequence). The CDR3 is 13 residues long. Trimming removed 7 bases at V and 2 bases at J, with 12 bases between. This chain's CDR3 is CSGLAVTYNEQFF. The CDR3 DNA is TGCAGTGGGCTGGCTGTTACCTACAATGAGCAGTTCTTC.

This clonotype was seen a few times. The chain combines TRBV29-1 with TRBJ2-1, with D maybe TRBD1 (8 bases). CDR1 and CDR2 (germline): SQVTM, ANQGSEA. This CDR3 comprises 14 residues. Trimming pared 4 bases from V and 9 bases from J, leaving 19 bases between. The DNA for the CDR3 is TGCAGCGTTGTCCAGGGGGCGGGGGTAGGTGAGCAGTTCTTC. It is translated as CSVVQGAGVGEQFF.

This clonotype has more than one count but fewer than ten. The rearrangement uses TRBV3-1 and TRBJ2-1; D gene uncertain. V was pared by 1 base and J by 7 bases, with 8 bases between. Germline CDR1 is LGHDT and CDR2 is YNNKEL (reference sequence). The CDR3 has 13 amino acids. This chain's CDR3 is CASSQALGNEQFF. CDR3 in DNA: TGTGCCAGCAGCCAAGCCTTGGGAAATGAGCAGTTCTTC.

The CDR3: CSARDRQDTRWETQYF. The DNA for the CDR3 is TGCAGTGCTAGAGATCGACAGGACACGAGGTGGGAGACCCAGTACTTC. The rearrangement links TRBV20-1 to TRBJ2-5, with D perhaps TRBD1 (6 bases). The V gene lost 0 bases and the J gene lost 5 bases, with 19 bases spanning the gap. The CDR3 runs to 16 residues. Germline CDR1 is DFQATT and CDR2 is SNEGSKA (reference sequence).

The V gene is TRBV28, the J gene TRBJ1-6; no firm D call. This CDR3 contains 13 residues. Per the germline V gene, CDR1 is MDHEN and CDR2 is SYDVKM. The V end was cut by 10 bases, the J end by 2 bases, with 9 bases between. The CDR3 DNA sequence: TGTGCCACCCTCATGACCTATAATTCACCCCTCCACTTT. Translated: CATLMTYNSPLHF.

The chain links TRBV20-1 to TRBJ1-6, with no clear D. V was shortened by 3 bases and J by 7 bases, with 13 bases between the two germline ends. CDR1 and CDR2 from the germline V gene are DFQATT and SNEGSKA (reference sequence). The CDR3 consists of 14 residues. The CDR3 bases are TGCAGTGCTAGGTCAGGTAGTGGGAATTCACCCCTCCACTTT. Protein sequence: CSARSGSGNSPLHF.

The CDR3 sequence: CASSRETESGGCNQPQHF. CDR3 nucleotide sequence: TGCGCCAGCAGCCGGGAGACTGAGTCAGGGGGCTGCAATCAGCCCCAGCATTTT. The chain recombines TRBV4-3 with TRBJ1-5; 8 positions match TRBD1. Germline-derived CDR1 and CDR2 are LGHNA and YSLEER. The CDR3 sequence is 18 residues long. V trimming: 4 bases; J trimming: 2 bases; junction bases outside the gene matches: 13.

This clonotype was seen repeatedly, ten times or more. V and J are TRBV6-2 or TRBV6-3 and TRBJ2-1; no clear D gene. The CDR3 totals 16 residues. Trimming took off 3 bases at V and 5 bases at J, with 17 bases between the two ends. The germline V gene encodes CDR1 MNHEY and CDR2 SVGEGT. The CDR3 here is CASSYALGSANNEQFF. The CDR3 nucleotides are TGTGCCAGCAGTTATGCCCTGGGGTCGGCCAACAATGAGCAGTTCTTC.

This clonotype turned up a few times. The chain has TRBV3-1 and TRBJ1-4; 7 nucleotides line up with TRBD1. The CDR3 is 14 amino acids. Germline values: CDR1 LGHDT, CDR2 YNNKEL (reference sequence). With V trimmed by 5 bases and J by 8 bases, 8 bases remained unmatched. CDR3 in amino acids: CASSGTDGEEKLFF. For the CDR3, the DNA is TGTGCCAGCAGCGGGACAGACGGGGAGGAAAAACTGTTTTTT. Complete variable domain (other parts from reference TRBV3-1 and TRBJ1-4): DTAVSQTPKYLVTQMGNDKSIKCEQNLGHDTMYWYKQDSKKFLKIMFSYNNKELIINETVPNRFSPKSPDKAHLNLHINSLELGDSAVYFCASSGTDGEEKLFFGSGTQLSVL.

There are a few counts of this clonotype. This chain joins TRBV12-5 and TRBJ2-3; tentatively, D is TRBD1 or TRBD2 (5 bases each). Trimming cost V 0 bases and J 0 bases, with 10 bases left between them. The CDR3 loop spans 16 amino acids. Looked up from germline, CDR1 is LGHNT and CDR2 is FRNRAP. CDR3 sequence: CASGLVRGSSTDTQYF. DNA of the CDR3: TGTGCTAGTGGTTTGGTGAGGGGATCGAGCACAGATACGCAGTATTTT. Full variable domain (rest looked up from reference TRBV12-5 and TRBJ2-3): DARVTQTPRHKVTEMGQEVTMRCQPILGHNTVFWYRQTMMQGLELLAYFRNRAPLDDSGMPKDRFSAEMPDATLATLKIQPSEPRDSAVYFCASGLVRGSSTDTQYFGPGTRLTVL.